The 27 T cell receptor beta chains reported below all come from one sample, sequenced in a study of blood T cell repertoires in COVID-19. Sequencing was performed with immunoSEQ multiplex PCR; in TCRdb, only in-frame clones are kept and a portion is missing. The table records around 93,000 clones, about four fifths of them present only once. The sample taken for sequencing was peripheral blood. Source of these receptors: a man older than 75 with acute or convalescent COVID-19.

The J gene is TRBJ2-7, the V gene TRBV7-2; 7 nucleotides align to TRBD1. This CDR3 is 16 amino acids long. V was clipped by 5 bases and J by 3 bases; unmatched bases: 13. Per the germline V gene, CDR1 is SGHTA and CDR2 is FQGNSA. The chain's CDR3 is CASSPGTVTRIYEQYF. The CDR3, as DNA: TGTGCCAGCAGCCCGGGGACAGTAACCAGGATCTACGAGCAGTACTTC. Drawing the rest from reference TRBV7-2 and TRBJ2-7, the complete variable domain is GAGVSQSPSNKVTEKGKDVELRCDPISGHTALYWYRQSLGQGLEFLIYFQGNSAPDKSGLPSDRFSAERTGGSVSTLTIQRTQQEDSAVYLCASSPGTVTRIYEQYFGPGTRLTVT.

This clone has just one count. The chain employs TRBV29-1 and TRBJ2-7; no reliable D call. Trimming removed 2 bases at V and 5 bases at J, with 16 bases between. Germline lookup yields CDR1 SQVTM and CDR2 ANQGSEA. CDR3 length equals 14 residues. As DNA, the CDR3 is TGCAGCGTTGAATCGCTTTCCGGAGCCCACGAGCAGTACTTC. The encoded protein is CSVESLSGAHEQYF.

The chain is built from TRBV7-9 and TRBJ2-7, with D tentatively TRBD2 (7 bases). The ends were cut back, 7 bases at V and 4 bases at J, with 14 bases in the middle. Germline assignment: CDR1 SEHNR and CDR2 FQNEAQ (reference sequence). The CDR3 spans 13 residues. Written as DNA, the CDR3 is TGTGCCAGCAAGGGGGGAGGGCCTTACGAGCAGTACTTC. This codes for CASKGGGPYEQYF. The variable domain in full, with the rest retrieved from reference TRBV7-9 and TRBJ2-7, is DTGVSQNPRHKITKRGQNVTFRCDPISEHNRLYWYRQTLGQGPEFLTYFQNEAQLEKSRLLSDRFSAERPKGSFSTLEIQRTEQGDSAMYLCASKGGGPYEQYFGPGTRLTVT.

This rearrangement joins TRBV7-2 to TRBJ2-7; D unresolved. The length of the CDR3 is 13 residues. V was cut by 1 base and J by 1 base, with 5 bases left in between. CDR1 is SGHTA and CDR2 is FQGNSA in the germline V gene. CDR3 amino acids: CASSLVESYEQYF. CDR3 in DNA: TGTGCCAGCAGCTTAGTAGAGTCCTACGAGCAGTACTTC. The full variable domain, in which reference TRBV7-2 and TRBJ2-7 provide the parts outside the CDR3, is GAGVSQSPSNKVTEKGKDVELRCDPISGHTALYWYRQSLGQGLEFLIYFQGNSAPDKSGLPSDRFSAERTGGSVSTLTIQRTQQEDSAVYLCASSLVESYEQYFGPGTRLTVT.

This clone was found a few times. The chain uses TRBV25-1 and TRBJ2-7, with D maybe TRBD1 (5 bases). Trimming pared 3 bases from V and 4 bases from J, leaving 13 bases between. Germline V gene data show CDR1 as MGHDK and CDR2 as SYGVNS. This CDR3 contains 14 residues. CDR3 in DNA: TGTGCCAGCAGTGATTCCAGGGCTGTGTACGAGCAGTACTTC. This translates into CASSDSRAVYEQYF.

The chain has TRBV4-3 and TRBJ1-2; 7 bases are a match to TRBD1. The CDR3 length is 14 residues. Germline V gene sequence: CDR1 LGHNA, CDR2 YSLEER. Losses at the gene ends were 0 bases for V and 8 bases for J; bases not matched to a gene: 6. The CDR3 sequence: CASSQEQGTGGYTF. The CDR3 DNA reads as TGCGCCAGCAGCCAAGAACAGGGGACGGGCGGCTACACCTTC.

The J gene is TRBJ1-2, the V gene TRBV5-6; a weak D match, TRBD1 (5 bases). Looked up from germline, CDR1 is SGHDT and CDR2 is YYEEEE. This CDR3 contains 13 residues. V dropped 0 bases and J dropped 8 bases, with 11 bases sitting between them. CDR3 region: CASSLGQGGGYTF. The CDR3 DNA is TGTGCCAGCAGCTTGGGGCAGGGAGGGGGCTACACCTTC.

As to this clone: One junction end disagrees with the germline gene, perhaps due to a read error. V gene TRBV6-2 or TRBV6-3 combines with J gene TRBJ2-7; D is undetermined. Germline lookup yields CDR1 MNHEY and CDR2 SVGEGT. CDR3 length: 13 residues. DNA of the CDR3: TGTGCCACCAGTTTACAGACCTCCTACGAGCAGTACTTC. This sequence encodes CATSLQTSYEQYF.

The chain couples TRBV7-2 to TRBJ1-5; D unresolved. Deletions cut 2 bases from V and 4 bases from J, with 12 bases between. There are 15 residues in the CDR3. Germline V gene lookup returns CDR1 SGHTA and CDR2 FQGNSA. This CDR3 reads CASSLSRDGNQPQHF. The CDR3 region has the DNA TGTGCCAGCAGCTTATCGAGGGATGGGAATCAGCCCCAGCATTTT.

The chain uses TRBV7-2 and TRBJ1-2, with 10 bases lining up with TRBD1. Germline CDR1 SGHTA, CDR2 FQGNSA. V trimming: 2 bases; J trimming: 4 bases; junction bases outside the gene matches: 13. The CDR3 covers 18 residues. CDR3 nucleotides: TGTGCCAGCAGCTTATGGGGGACAGGGGCTTCTTCTAGCTATGGCTACACCTTC. It translates to CASSLWGTGASSSYGYTF.

The rearrangement links TRBV7-6 to TRBJ1-1, with 7 nucleotides matching TRBD1. The CDR3 runs to 14 residues. Per the germline V gene, CDR1 is SGHVS and CDR2 is FNYEAQ. Trimming cost V 5 bases and J 6 bases; bases outside gene matches: 9. Here the CDR3 DNA reads TGTGCCAGCAGCATCGGGACAGCGAAATCTGAAGCTTTCTTT. Its protein is CASSIGTAKSEAFF.

This chain links TRBV27 with TRBJ1-2; D might be TRBD1 (5 bases). Germline loops: CDR1 MNHEY, CDR2 SMNVEV (reference sequence). The CDR3 is 15 amino acids. V was pared by 4 bases and J by 4 bases, with 16 bases between. The CDR3 protein is CASSYTGPPSYGYTF. The CDR3 region has the DNA TGTGCCAGCAGTTACACAGGCCCACCCAGCTATGGCTACACCTTC.

Comments on this clone: In the same sample, other DNA sequences code for this CDR3. The chain recombines TRBV18 with TRBJ2-5, with no clear D. The CDR3 is 14 residues long. Germline CDR1 is KGHSH and CDR2 is LQKENI. V lost 0 bases and J 2 bases, leaving 7 bases between the germline ends. The CDR3 protein is CASSPPSRQETQYF. For the CDR3, the DNA is TGTGCCAGCTCACCACCGTCTAGACAAGAGACCCAGTACTTC.

This chain links TRBV15 with TRBJ1-6; tentatively, D is TRBD1 (6 bases). Germline V CDR1 and CDR2: LNHNV, YYDKDF (reference sequence). V shed 5 bases and J shed 7 bases, with 15 bases lying between them. The CDR3 is 15 amino acids. The CDR3: CATSARQVINSPLHF. The CDR3 nucleotides read TGTGCCACCAGCGCCCGACAGGTGATAAATTCACCCCTCCACTTT. The full variable domain, its missing parts supplied by reference TRBV15 and TRBJ1-6, is DAMVIQNPRYQVTQFGKPVTLSCSQTLNHNVMYWYQQKSSQAPKLLFHYYDKDFNNEADTPDNFQSRRPNTSFCFLDIRSPGLGDTAMYLCATSARQVINSPLHFGNGTRLTVT.

CDR3 DNA sequence: TGTGCCAGCACCATATTCGACAGGGGCAATCAGCCCCAGCATTTT. Amino acids: CASTIFDRGNQPQHF. This sequence joins TRBV3-1 (or the pseudogene TRBV3-2) and TRBJ1-5, with TRBD1 matching over 7 bases. J lost 2 bases, V lost 7 bases, and 8 bases had no gene match. Germline lookup yields CDR1 LGHDT and CDR2 YNNKEL (reference sequence). The CDR3 contains 15 residues.

The rearrangement joins TRBV5-6 to TRBJ2-5, with 11 nucleotides matching TRBD2. J lost 6 bases, V lost 0 bases, and 7 bases had no gene match. Germline V lookup: CDR1 SGHDT, CDR2 YYEEEE. The CDR3 runs 16 residues. The CDR3 loop reads CASSLVLAGASKTQYF. For the CDR3, the DNA is TGTGCCAGCAGCTTGGTACTAGCGGGAGCATCGAAGACCCAGTACTTC.

This clone was observed a single time. V and J are TRBV6-5 and TRBJ2-1, with D possibly being TRBD2 (6 bases). The CDR3 runs to 15 residues. Looked up from germline, CDR1 is MNHEY and CDR2 is SVGAGI. V was pared by 4 bases and J by 8 bases, with 18 bases between. The CDR3 nucleotides are TGTGCCAGCAGTTTCAGGGCCCTAGCGATCCATGAGCAGTTCTTC. Translated: CASSFRALAIHEQFF.

V is TRBV6-5 and J is TRBJ1-2, with TRBD1 matching 7 bases. The V segment lost 5 bases and the J segment 2 bases; nucleotides outside the gene matches: 8. This CDR3 region has 15 residues. CDR1 MNHEY and CDR2 SVGAGI come from the germline V gene. The CDR3 bases are TGTGCCAGCAGTCTTCGAGACAGGGCCAACTATGGCTACACCTTC. Translation gives CASSLRDRANYGYTF.

The genes are TRBV2 and TRBJ1-2, with a weak D call TRBD1 (5 bases). Germline lookup yields CDR1 SNHLY and CDR2 FYNNEI. V dropped 7 bases and J dropped 0 bases, with 15 bases sitting between them. The CDR3 totals 15 residues. CDR3 sequence: CASILMTAANYGYTF. CDR3 DNA: TGTGCCAGCATCCTCATGACAGCAGCTAACTATGGCTACACCTTC.

The CDR3 nucleotides are TGTGCCTGGGGACTCAGAGAGCAGTACTTC. Protein product: CAWGLREQYF. The chain joins TRBV30 to TRBJ2-7, with a tentative D call TRBD2 (5 bases). CDR1 and CDR2 from the germline V gene are GTSNPN and SVGIG (reference sequence). Trimming pared 5 bases from V and 7 bases from J, leaving 9 bases between. This CDR3 spans 10 amino acids.

The chain uses TRBV5-1 and TRBJ1-2, with TRBD1 as a possible D gene (6 bases). V lost 0 bases to trimming and J lost 7 bases, with 10 bases between them. The length of the CDR3 is 13 residues. Germline-derived CDR1 and CDR2 are SGHRS and YFSETQ. Here the CDR3 reads CASSLEGVAGYTF. As DNA, the CDR3 is TGCGCCAGCAGCTTGGAGGGGGTTGCTGGCTACACCTTC.

The V gene is TRBV9, the J gene TRBJ2-1; 7 bases agree with TRBD1. The CDR3 is 13 residues long. Per the germline V gene, CDR1 is SGDLS and CDR2 is YYNGEE. Trimming cost V 5 bases and J 4 bases; bases outside gene matches: 3. The chain's CDR3 is CASSRDSYNEQFF. CDR3 DNA: TGTGCCAGCAGTCGGGACAGTTACAATGAGCAGTTCTTC.

This rearrangement joins TRBV18 to TRBJ1-3; TRBD1 matches 7 bases. Germline CDR1 is KGHSH and CDR2 is LQKENI. This CDR3 contains 16 residues. Losses at the gene ends were 3 bases for V and 4 bases for J; bases not matched to a gene: 9. The CDR3 reads CASSPQTGEAGNTIYF. The CDR3 DNA follows: TGTGCCAGCTCACCCCAAACAGGGGAGGCCGGAAACACCATATATTTT.

The gene calls are TRBV7-9 and TRBJ1-6; 7 nucleotides match TRBD1. The CDR3 runs 14 residues. Germline CDR1 is SEHNR and CDR2 is FQNEAQ (reference sequence). Trimming at V came to 5 bases and at J to 6 bases, leaving 4 bases not matched to a gene. CDR3 sequence: CASSRDSSNSPLHF. CDR3 bases: TGTGCCAGCAGCCGGGACAGCTCTAATTCACCCCTCCACTTT.

The chain links TRBV18 to TRBJ1-1; 9 bases fit TRBD1. The J segment lost 0 bases and the V segment lost 3 bases, leaving 2 bases of the junction unmatched. The CDR3 runs to 15 residues. CDR1 is KGHSH and CDR2 is LQKENI in the germline V gene. The CDR3 loop is CASSPRTGVNTEAFF. CDR3 nucleotides: TGTGCCAGCTCACCTCGGACAGGGGTGAACACTGAAGCTTTCTTT.

This sequence joins TRBV4-3 and TRBJ2-5; 12 bases agree with TRBD2. The CDR3 totals 20 residues. Germline CDR1 and CDR2: LGHNA and YSLEER. Trimming at V came to 4 bases and at J to 5 bases, leaving 20 bases not matched to a gene. The CDR3 nucleotides are TGCGCCAGCAGCCGCAACAGAGGGACAGGGACCGGGACTAGCGGGGAGACCCAGTACTTC. Translated, it gives CASSRNRGTGTGTSGETQYF.

The chain uses TRBV19 and TRBJ2-2; 9 bases are shared with TRBD1. The germline V gene has CDR1 LNHDA and CDR2 SQIVND (reference sequence). The CDR3 has 15 residues. The junction had 5 bases not matched to a gene; V was cut back by 4 bases and J by 5 bases. CDR3 bases: TGTGCCAGTAGTAAGTCGACAGGGGGTACCGGGGAGCTGTTTTTT. Translating it yields CASSKSTGGTGELFF.